A selection of T cell receptor beta chains follows, all from one sample in a study of T cell responses to AZD1222 COVID-19 vaccine. The table came from immunoSEQ multiplex PCR; TCRdb's copy has only in-frame clones and leaves some out. Here the sample spans 130,000 to 150,000 clones, around nine tenths being singletons. Sample: peripheral blood, taken on day 0 of AZD1222 vaccination. These receptor sequences come from an adult in good health. The conserved cysteine and the conserved F or W are not part of the CDR3 here. Each record gives: V gene, CDR3 protein.

TRBV5-4 ASSLARRVDGYT
TRBV7-7 ASSPGTGGPGGTDTQY
TRBV28 ASSFGRGLVNTEAF
TRBV4-1 ASSPVEGGSYEQY
TRBV5-1 ASRGEFGDGDTKAF
TRBV7-6 ASSLGPYSNQPQH
TRBV28 ASTLGGYSNQPQH
TRBV19 ASGRALGETQY
TRBV5-5 ASSLDGTLYNEQF
TRBV19 ASSLRPFGYT
TRBV28 AARETGLNSPLH
TRBV27 ASSGIGSPPAEQY
TRBV2 ASSARRDEQF
TRBV5-1 ASSLRTGAAVGFYEQY
TRBV19 ASSGRYSTNEKLF
TRBV28 ASSLKVGETGNQPQH
TRBV15 ATSRAGIYEQY
TRBV6-5 ASRAPAGAQY
TRBV27 ASSLSQGRTEAF
TRBV6-4 ASSEGSGPRREQF
TRBV14 ASSQGRQGIYEQY
TRBV5-1 ASSLTSVEYNEQF
TRBV3-1/TRBV3-2 ASSQDSSGANVLT
TRBV10-1 ASTLPWGYEQY
TRBV27 ATSDRSYYEQY
TRBV7-9 ASIRGFRSGGYT
TRBV10-3 AISDGQGGSGANVLT
TRBV5-1 ASSLRSGSYNEQF
TRBV5-4 ASSLAGGGATGF
TRBV3-1/TRBV3-2 ASSLSGLWQQY
TRBV7-9 ASSRIAGGDNEQF
TRBV27 ASSPLSAQGGGEKLF
TRBV7-2 ASSFPANYGYT
TRBV27 ASSPYRGELTSSDTQY
TRBV3-1/TRBV3-2 ASSPTQMDRDGYT
TRBV6-4 ASRIRVGTEAF
TRBV5-4 ASSLVYWGNEQF
TRBV28 ASSFLASGNQPQH
TRBV29-1 SGGPSWGYNEQF
TRBV9 ASSVGLVIEETQY
TRBV15 ATSVDNGETQY
TRBV5-1 ASSPGRTGLASNEQF
TRBV5-1 ASSQGAWTGELF
TRBV6-5 ASSYSIRSSYEQY
TRBV28 ASSTFNRDRGYSNQPQH
TRBV19 ASSKRGHRGRAEAF
TRBV28 ASSSPGIATNEKLF
TRBV7-9 ASSLERDSVQY
TRBV19 ASRGLGYNEQF
TRBV3-1/TRBV3-2 ASSQGLVGNSPLH
TRBV6-5 ASSYSTDGNEKLF
TRBV2 ASSEAPGLGVGYGYT
TRBV27 ASSPEGQGNYGYT
TRBV2 ASKRGTEGLSGNTIY
TRBV7-6 ASSLEENGEQY
TRBV6-5 ASSSPPTGIGYEQY
TRBV5-1 ASSLGLAGGWNEQF
TRBV19 ASSEADEPYNEQF